Listed below are T cell receptor beta chains from one sample, sequenced in a study of control samples from healthy donors and cancer patients. The assay was immunoSEQ multiplex PCR, and TCRdb's table has in-frame clones only and misses some. This table holds about 150,000 clones, 93% found once. The sample was blood. Receptors originate from a man between 45 and 60 years old in good health. The CDR3 runs from the conserved cysteine through the conserved F or W. Fields, in order: clone size, D gene, J gene, V gene, CDR3 protein, CDR3 DNA. D genes are given only for firm matches. For some rows the clone size is stated as once, few or many, or as a class when expanded; others skip it.

clone_size: once
d_call: -
j_call: TRBJ1-4
v_call: TRBV5-8
cdr3_aa: CASIMTDTNEKLFF
cdr3_nt: TGTGCCAGCATCATGACTGATACTAATGAAAAACTGTTTTTT

clone_size: -
d_call: TRBD1
j_call: TRBJ2-5
v_call: TRBV11-2
cdr3_aa: CASSRGQTGETQYF
cdr3_nt: TGTGCCAGCAGCCGAGGTCAGACAGGGGAGACCCAGTACTTC

clone_size: -
d_call: -
j_call: TRBJ2-7
v_call: TRBV6-1
cdr3_aa: CASSDRESYEQYF
cdr3_nt: TGTGCCAGCAGTGATCGAGAATCCTACGAGCAGTACTTC

clone_size: -
d_call: -
j_call: TRBJ1-1
v_call: TRBV6-5
cdr3_aa: CATLQGLAEAFF
cdr3_nt: TGTGCCACCCTACAGGGTTTAGCTGAAGCTTTCTTT

clone_size: -
d_call: -
j_call: TRBJ2-1
v_call: TRBV30
cdr3_aa: CAWKATTYNEQFF
cdr3_nt: TGTGCCTGGAAGGCGACTACCTACAATGAGCAGTTCTTC

clone_size: -
d_call: -
j_call: TRBJ2-1
v_call: TRBV4-2
cdr3_aa: CASRRVSGSSYNEQFF
cdr3_nt: TGTGCCAGCAGACGGGTCAGCGGTTCCTCCTACAATGAGCAGTTCTTC

clone_size: -
d_call: -
j_call: TRBJ1-1
v_call: TRBV27
cdr3_aa: CASRISRSTEAFF
cdr3_nt: TGTGCCAGCCGTATCTCCCGCAGCACTGAAGCTTTCTTT

clone_size: -
d_call: TRBD2
j_call: TRBJ2-1
v_call: TRBV18
cdr3_aa: CASSPTSGQSYNEQFF
cdr3_nt: TGTGCCAGCTCACCAACTAGCGGCCAATCCTACAATGAGCAGTTCTTC

clone_size: -
d_call: -
j_call: TRBJ1-5
v_call: TRBV6-1
cdr3_aa: CASSKGGVGTYQPQHF
cdr3_nt: TGTGCCAGCAGTAAAGGGGGAGTCGGCACCTATCAGCCCCAGCATTTT

clone_size: once
d_call: -
j_call: TRBJ2-2
v_call: TRBV5-1
cdr3_aa: CASTLGGAGTGELFF
cdr3_nt: TGCGCCAGCACCCTTGGGGGGGCTGGGACCGGGGAGCTGTTTTTT

clone_size: -
d_call: -
j_call: TRBJ2-2
v_call: TRBV6-5
cdr3_aa: CASSYSGGTGELFF
cdr3_nt: TGTGCCAGCAGTTACTCCGGCGGCACCGGGGAGCTGTTTTTT

clone_size: -
d_call: TRBD1
j_call: TRBJ2-5
v_call: TRBV5-6
cdr3_aa: CASSLGQGRETQYF
cdr3_nt: TGTGCCAGCAGCTTGGGACAGGGAAGGGAGACCCAGTACTTC

clone_size: -
d_call: TRBD1
j_call: TRBJ2-5
v_call: TRBV18
cdr3_aa: CASSPGTGAEETQYF
cdr3_nt: TGTGCCAGCTCTCCCGGGACAGGGGCTGAAGAGACCCAGTACTTC

clone_size: -
d_call: -
j_call: TRBJ1-5
v_call: TRBV19
cdr3_aa: CASSIGGNQPQHF
cdr3_nt: TGTGCCAGTAGTATTGGTGGCAATCAGCCCCAGCATTTT

clone_size: -
d_call: -
j_call: TRBJ1-2
v_call: TRBV4-1
cdr3_aa: CASSQDRLNYGYTF
cdr3_nt: TGCGCCAGCAGCCAAGATCGGCTTAACTATGGCTACACCTTC

clone_size: -
d_call: TRBD1
j_call: TRBJ2-7
v_call: TRBV11-1
cdr3_aa: CASSPQGGSYEQYF
cdr3_nt: TGTGCCAGCAGTCCACAGGGGGGAAGCTACGAGCAGTACTTC

clone_size: -
d_call: -
j_call: TRBJ1-2
v_call: TRBV28
cdr3_aa: CASSLVHAAGYTF
cdr3_nt: TGTGCCAGCAGTTTAGTCCACGCAGCTGGCTACACCTTC

clone_size: -
d_call: TRBD2
j_call: TRBJ2-3
v_call: TRBV5-4
cdr3_aa: CASSLAGGRGTDTQYF
cdr3_nt: TGTGCCAGCAGCTTGGCCGGCGGGAGAGGCACAGATACGCAGTATTTT

clone_size: -
d_call: -
j_call: TRBJ1-2
v_call: TRBV28
cdr3_aa: CASSSTAYGYTF
cdr3_nt: TGTGCCAGCAGTTCGACAGCATATGGCTACACCTTC

clone_size: -
d_call: -
j_call: TRBJ1-5
v_call: TRBV18
cdr3_aa: CASSADSLGNQPQHF
cdr3_nt: TGTGCCAGCTCAGCGGATTCCCTAGGCAATCAGCCCCAGCATTTT

clone_size: -
d_call: TRBD1
j_call: TRBJ1-2
v_call: TRBV28
cdr3_aa: CASSQRQGRRNGYTF
cdr3_nt: TGTGCCAGCAGTCAGAGACAGGGAAGGAGGAATGGCTACACCTTC

clone_size: -
d_call: -
j_call: TRBJ2-1
v_call: TRBV7-2
cdr3_aa: CASSTEVAGYNEQFF
cdr3_nt: TGTGCCAGCAGCACGGAGGTGGCGGGGTACAATGAGCAGTTCTTC

clone_size: -
d_call: -
j_call: TRBJ2-1
v_call: TRBV28
cdr3_aa: CASRPAGYNEQFF
cdr3_nt: TGTGCCAGCAGACCGGCGGGATACAATGAGCAGTTCTTC

clone_size: -
d_call: -
j_call: TRBJ2-7
v_call: TRBV6-5
cdr3_aa: CASSYAGRQEQYF
cdr3_nt: TGTGCCAGCAGTTACGCGGGGCGTCAAGAGCAGTACTTC

clone_size: -
d_call: -
j_call: TRBJ1-2
v_call: TRBV7-9
cdr3_aa: CASSQGQYGYTF
cdr3_nt: TGTGCCAGCAGTCAAGGACAGTATGGCTACACCTTC

clone_size: -
d_call: -
j_call: TRBJ1-1
v_call: TRBV28
cdr3_aa: CASSLSAGRTEAFF
cdr3_nt: TGTGCCAGCAGTTTATCGGCAGGGAGGACTGAAGCTTTCTTT

clone_size: -
d_call: TRBD1
j_call: TRBJ1-2
v_call: TRBV6-5
cdr3_aa: CASSLQGAGGYTF
cdr3_nt: TGTGCCAGCAGTTTACAGGGGGCCGGTGGCTACACCTTC